This passage covers 8 T cell receptor beta chains from one sample sequenced in a study of blood T cell repertoires in COVID-19. The data were produced by immunoSEQ multiplex PCR, yet TCRdb's version contains in-frame clones alone and is incomplete. The repertoire holds about 260,000 clones, with around 87% as singletons. The sample consisted of peripheral blood. These receptors came from a woman aged 45-65 years with acute or convalescent COVID-19.

The chain employs TRBV28 and TRBJ1-4; D call uncertain. The germline V gene encodes CDR1 MDHEN and CDR2 SYDVKM. This CDR3 is 13 amino acids long. Trimming took 5 bases from V and 3 from J, leaving 7 bases between them. The DNA for the CDR3 is TGTGCCAGCAGTAGCAAACCTAATGAAAAACTGTTTTTT. Amino acids: CASSSKPNEKLFF.

V and J are TRBV15 and TRBJ2-5; 9 bases map to TRBD1. This CDR3 contains 15 residues. CDR1 is LNHNV, CDR2 YYDKDF, per germline (reference sequence). The trim removed 5 bases at V and 5 bases at J, leaving 9 bases unmatched. CDR3 residues: CATSFHRGRGETQYF. In DNA, the CDR3 is TGTGCCACCAGCTTCCACAGGGGGCGCGGGGAGACCCAGTACTTC.

The gene calls are TRBV7-9 and TRBJ1-1, with TRBD1 matching 7 bases. CDR1 is SEHNR, CDR2 FQNEAQ, per germline (reference sequence). The CDR3 totals 14 residues. V was clipped by 3 bases and J by 8 bases; unmatched bases: 9. The DNA of the CDR3 is TGTGCCAGCAGCTTTATGGGACAGAGGGAAGAAGCTTTCTTT. Its translation is CASSFMGQREEAFF.

The chain has TRBV19 and TRBJ1-5, with 9 bases that match TRBD1. From germline, CDR1 is LNHDA and CDR2 SQIVND (reference sequence). The CDR3 contains 16 residues. V lost 4 bases, J lost 5 bases, and 9 bases stayed unmatched. CDR3 residues: CASSKFGQGPYQPQHF. The CDR3 DNA reads as TGTGCCAGTAGTAAGTTTGGACAGGGGCCGTATCAGCCCCAGCATTTT. The full variable domain, with the rest looked up from reference TRBV19 and TRBJ1-5, is DGGITQSPKYLFRKEGQNVTLSCEQNLNHDAMYWYRQDPGQGLRLIYYSQIVNDFQKGDIAEGYSVSREKKESFPLTVTSAQKNPTAFYLCASSKFGQGPYQPQHFGDGTRLSIL.

The chain uses TRBV24-1 and TRBJ1-2, with 11 bases fitting TRBD1. V lost 3 bases to trimming and J lost 5 bases; unmatched junction nucleotides: 10. Germline CDR1 reads KGHDR; CDR2 reads SFDVKD. CDR3 size: 17 residues. CDR3 amino acids: CATSDSPGQGAKYGYTF. CDR3 in DNA: TGTGCCACCAGTGATAGTCCCGGACAGGGGGCAAAGTATGGCTACACCTTC.

The chain employs TRBV6-5 and TRBJ2-1, with 8 positions matching TRBD2. Germline CDR1 and CDR2: MNHEY and SVGAGI. V lost 8 bases, J lost 12 bases, and 3 bases stayed unmatched. This CDR3 has 10 amino acids. DNA of the CDR3: TGTGCCAGCGCCGGACTAGCGCAGTTCTTC. It specifies CASAGLAQFF.

This chain joins TRBV24-1 and TRBJ2-3; 10 nucleotides match TRBD2. From germline, CDR1 is KGHDR and CDR2 SFDVKD. This CDR3 contains 14 residues. With 9 bases clipped from V and 2 bases from J, the junction kept 4 bases outside the gene matches. The CDR3 DNA reads TGTGCCACCGGGAGCGGGAGGGTCACAGATACGCAGTATTTT. This sequence encodes CATGSGRVTDTQYF.

This chain uses TRBV29-1 with TRBJ2-7, with 10 bases matching TRBD2. CDR1 is SQVTM and CDR2 is ANQGSEA in the germline V gene. J lost 2 bases, V lost 7 bases, and 14 bases had no gene match. The CDR3 contains 16 residues. CDR3 in amino acids: CSAREAGTSVTYEQYF. For the CDR3, the DNA is TGCAGCGCCAGAGAAGCCGGGACTAGCGTTACCTACGAGCAGTACTTC.